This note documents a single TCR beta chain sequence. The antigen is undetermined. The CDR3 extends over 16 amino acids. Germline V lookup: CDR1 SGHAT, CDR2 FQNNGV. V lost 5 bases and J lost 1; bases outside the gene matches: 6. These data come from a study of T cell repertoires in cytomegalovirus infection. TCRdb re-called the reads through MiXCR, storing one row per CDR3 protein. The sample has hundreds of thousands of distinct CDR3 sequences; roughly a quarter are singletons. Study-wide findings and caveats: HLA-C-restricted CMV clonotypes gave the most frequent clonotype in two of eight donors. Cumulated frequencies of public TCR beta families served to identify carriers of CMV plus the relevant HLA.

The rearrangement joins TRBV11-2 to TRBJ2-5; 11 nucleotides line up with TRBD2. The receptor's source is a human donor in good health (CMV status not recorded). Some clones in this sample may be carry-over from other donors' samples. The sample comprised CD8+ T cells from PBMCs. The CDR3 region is CASSLRLAGIQETQYF. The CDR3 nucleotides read TGTGCCAGCAGCCTCCGACTAGCGGGGATCCAAGAGACCCAGTACTTC.